This T cell receptor (beta chain) is from a study of blood T cell repertoires in COVID-19. Study as a whole: T cells, B-cell-depleted T cells, or PBMCs provided the cDNA or gDNA that served as material.

This clone appeared once. The CDR3 has 15 amino acids. V was clipped by 6 bases and J by 0 bases, with 12 bases between them. Germline loops: CDR1 SGHVS, CDR2 FNYEAQ. Repertoires were generated with immunoSEQ multiplex PCR, while TCRdb's copy carries only in-frame clones and drops some. The sample shows some 25,000 clones, about 85% of them seen only once. The source material was peripheral blood. The sequence was obtained from a man in his fifties with active or convalescent COVID-19. This rearrangement joins TRBV7-6 to TRBJ1-3, with D uncertain. The CDR3 loop reads CASSTGAGSGNTIYF. Written as DNA, the CDR3 is TGTGCCAGCAGTACTGGAGCTGGCTCTGGAAACACCATATATTTT. The entire variable domain, with the rest obtained from reference TRBV7-6 and TRBJ1-3, is as follows: GAGVSQSPRYKVTKRGQDVALRCDPISGHVSLYWYRQALGQGPEFLTYFNYEAQQDKSGLPNDRFSAERPEGSISTLTIQRTEQRDSAMYRCASSTGAGSGNTIYFGEGSWLTVV.